Listed below are T cell receptor beta chains from one sample, sequenced in a study of cytomegalovirus exposure and HLA in healthy donors. Repertoires were generated with immunoSEQ multiplex PCR, while TCRdb's copy carries only in-frame clones and drops some. Among about 120,000 clones listed, about 10% were seen once. The sequencing sample was made of PBMCs. The source is a woman aged 18-30 years in good health and CMV-seropositive. The CDR3 runs from the conserved cysteine through the conserved F or W. D genes are given only for firm matches. Rows give clone size only sometimes, using once, few, many, or a class for an expanded clone.

d_call	v_call	j_call	clone_size	cdr3_aa	cdr3_nt
NA	TRBV4-1	TRBJ1-1	NA	CASSQGRQGMNTEAFF	TGCGCCAGCAGCCAAGGACGTCAGGGGATGAACACTGAAGCTTTCTTT
TRBD2	TRBV4-2	TRBJ2-7	many	CASSQDLIIAGGTDEQYF	TGTGCCAGCAGCCAAGATCTAATAATAGCGGGAGGTACGGACGAGCAGTACTTC
NA	TRBV5-4	TRBJ1-3	NA	CASSPGGLNSGNTIYF	TGTGCCAGCAGCCCCGGGGGGCTGAACTCTGGAAACACCATATATTTT
NA	TRBV7-2	TRBJ2-7	NA	CASSLDSVGEQYF	TGTGCCAGCAGCTTAGACAGTGTGGGCGAGCAGTACTTC
NA	TRBV6-5	TRBJ2-5	few	CASSPPGQETQYF	TGTGCCAGCAGTCCACCGGGGCAAGAGACCCAGTACTTC
NA	TRBV6-6	TRBJ2-7	NA	CASSYRRDGYEQYF	TGTGCCAGCAGTTACCGGAGGGACGGGTACGAGCAGTACTTC
TRBD1	TRBV4-1	TRBJ1-1	NA	CASSQRPGGVSEAFF	TGCGCCAGCAGCCAACGACCAGGGGGCGTCTCTGAAGCTTTCTTT
NA	TRBV2	TRBJ2-1	few	CASSGGPNVREQFF	TGTGCCAGCAGTGGAGGGCCAAATGTAAGGGAGCAGTTCTTC
TRBD2	TRBV18	TRBJ2-5	NA	CASSPPAGAGETQYF	TGTGCCAGCTCACCACCGGCGGGAGCGGGAGAGACCCAGTACTTC
TRBD2	TRBV5-1	TRBJ2-7	NA	CASSLRMGREGPHEQYF	TGCGCCAGCAGCCTGCGTATGGGGCGGGAGGGACCCCACGAGCAGTACTTC
TRBD1	TRBV7-8	TRBJ1-1	NA	CASSLGQGNTEAFF	TGTGCCAGCAGCTTAGGACAGGGTAACACTGAAGCTTTCTTT
TRBD1	TRBV30	TRBJ1-2	NA	CAWSGQGYGYTF	TGTGCCTGGTCGGGACAGGGCTATGGCTACACCTTC
NA	TRBV30	TRBJ1-4	NA	CAWNGQFNEKLFF	TGTGCCTGGAATGGGCAGTTTAATGAAAAACTGTTTTTT
NA	TRBV19	TRBJ2-2	few	CASIYREGTGELFF	TGTGCCAGTATCTACAGGGAGGGCACCGGGGAGCTGTTTTTT
NA	TRBV7-8	TRBJ2-2	few	CASSLKRANTGELFF	TGTGCCAGCAGCTTAAAGAGAGCGAACACCGGGGAGCTGTTTTTT
NA	TRBV6-5	TRBJ2-7	NA	CASSRDFSSYEQYF	TGTGCCAGCAGTCGGGACTTTAGCTCCTACGAGCAGTACTTC
NA	TRBV15	TRBJ2-5	few	CATRDLGKETQYF	TGTGCCACCCGCGACCTAGGAAAAGAGACCCAGTACTTC
TRBD2	TRBV7-3	TRBJ2-3	few	CASSLSGGRGDTQYF	TGTGCCAGCAGCTTATCTGGCGGGAGGGGCGATACGCAGTATTTT
TRBD1	TRBV10-3	TRBJ1-2	few	CAISEQGYGYTF	TGTGCCATCAGTGAACAGGGGTATGGCTACACCTTC
NA	TRBV18	TRBJ2-1	few	CASSPFLVYNEQFF	TGTGCCAGCTCACCATTCCTAGTCTACAATGAGCAGTTCTTC
NA	TRBV6-5	TRBJ1-1	few	CASRLLRVNTEAFF	TGTGCCAGCAGATTACTAAGAGTGAACACTGAAGCTTTCTTT
TRBD1	TRBV29-1	TRBJ2-1	few	CSARQGGSYNEQFF	TGCAGCGCGCGACAGGGCGGCTCCTACAATGAGCAGTTCTTC
NA	TRBV30	TRBJ2-3	NA	CAWSVSRGPDTQYF	TGTGCCTGGAGTGTAAGTAGGGGCCCAGATACGCAGTATTTT
NA	TRBV10-1	TRBJ2-7	NA	CASVQKGLHEQYF	TGCGCCAGCGTGCAGAAGGGACTTCACGAGCAGTACTTC
NA	TRBV4-2	TRBJ1-3	few	CASSPTGSGNTIYF	TGTGCCAGCAGTCCCACAGGGTCCGGAAACACCATATATTTT
NA	TRBV13	TRBJ2-7	NA	CASSLAGSYEQYF	TGTGCCAGCAGCTTAGCCGGGAGCTACGAGCAGTACTTC
TRBD1	TRBV5-1	TRBJ1-1	NA	CASSDNQGGSTEAFF	TGCGCCAGCAGCGACAATCAGGGGGGCAGCACTGAAGCTTTCTTT
NA	TRBV18	TRBJ2-4	few	CASSPAVAKNIQYF	TGTGCCAGCTCACCAGCGGTAGCCAAAAACATTCAGTACTTC
TRBD2	TRBV2	TRBJ2-2	NA	CASTRLAGHTGELFF	TGTGCCAGCACCCGACTAGCGGGACACACCGGGGAGCTGTTTTTT
TRBD1	TRBV14	TRBJ2-1	NA	CASSPVRDRANNEQFF	TGTGCCAGCAGCCCAGTTCGGGACAGGGCCAACAATGAGCAGTTCTTC